A single sample gave rise to the 13 T cell receptor beta chains below, sequenced in a study of T cell responses to AZD1222 COVID-19 vaccine. Assay: immunoSEQ multiplex PCR; the TCRdb copy retains only in-frame clones and omits some. The profile covers 100,000 to 130,000 clones, with more than 75% appearing a single time and approximately 22% taken by the ten largest. The sample consisted of peripheral blood, taken on day 0 of AZD1222 vaccination. These TCRs come from an adult in good health.

The chain carries TRBV7-6 and TRBJ2-3; possibly TRBD1 for D (6 bases). Trimming stripped 3 bases from V and 3 bases from J, with 10 bases between. Germline-derived CDR1 and CDR2 are SGHVS and FNYEAQ. The CDR3 is 14 amino acids. CDR3 DNA: TGTGCCAGCAGCTTTGGGGGCTTGACAGATACGCAGTATTTT. Its protein product is CASSFGGLTDTQYF.

This rearrangement joins TRBV5-1 to TRBJ2-7, with D possibly called TRBD1 or TRBD2 (5 bases each). V lost 5 bases and J 2 bases, leaving 14 bases between the germline ends. The CDR3 runs to 14 residues. Per the germline V gene, CDR1 is SGHRS and CDR2 is YFSETQ. CDR3 coding DNA: TGCGCCAGCAGTACAGGACTTCAGCCCTACGAGCAGTACTTC. Amino acid sequence: CASSTGLQPYEQYF.

The genes are TRBV30 and TRBJ1-4; D is unresolved. This CDR3 comprises 13 residues. Trimming took off 3 bases at V and 4 bases at J, with 9 bases between the two ends. Looked up from germline, CDR1 is GTSNPN and CDR2 is SVGIG (reference sequence). The CDR3 reads CAWRLVHNEKLFF. The CDR3 DNA reads TGTGCCTGGAGATTGGTCCATAATGAAAAACTGTTTTTT.

The V call is TRBV19, the J call TRBJ1-6; D unresolved. Deletions cut 6 bases from V and 5 bases from J, with 11 bases between. This CDR3 comprises 14 residues. Germline CDR1 reads LNHDA; CDR2 reads SQIVND (reference sequence). Here the CDR3 reads CASRPESNNSPLHF. CDR3 nucleotide sequence: TGTGCCAGTAGGCCCGAAAGTAATAATTCACCCCTCCACTTT.

The chain is built from TRBV4-1 and TRBJ2-3, with 7 positions matching TRBD2. The germline V gene has CDR1 MGHRA and CDR2 YSYEKL. V was clipped by 2 bases and J by 8 bases; unmatched bases: 7. This CDR3 contains 14 residues. The CDR3 region is CASSQPLGGGTQYF. For the CDR3, the DNA is TGCGCCAGCAGCCAACCATTGGGCGGGGGTACGCAGTATTTT.

The chain joins TRBV28 to TRBJ1-5; D gene ambiguous. The CDR3 has 11 residues. CDR1 and CDR2 (germline): MDHEN, SYDVKM. Trimming stripped 2 bases from V and 6 bases from J, with 2 bases between. CDR3 in amino acids: CASSLGQPQHF. CDR3 in DNA: TGTGCCAGCAGTTTAGGTCAGCCCCAGCATTTT.

The rearrangement uses TRBV6-5 and TRBJ1-2; 7 bases match TRBD1. The CDR3 runs 13 residues. Germline CDR1 MNHEY, CDR2 SVGAGI. Losses at the gene ends were 8 bases for V and 2 bases for J; bases not matched to a gene: 5. The CDR3 DNA reads as TGTGCCAGCTCCGGGACAGTGAACTATGGCTACACCTTC. Translating gives CASSGTVNYGYTF.

The chain employs TRBV7-2 and TRBJ2-1, with 9 bases lining up with TRBD2. There are 16 residues in the CDR3. Germline V CDR1 and CDR2: SGHTA, FQGNSA. The ends lost 4 bases at V and 0 bases at J; junction bases unmatched: 4. CDR3 sequence: CASSSPRGGSYNEQFF. For the CDR3, the DNA is TGTGCCAGCAGCTCCCCGCGGGGGGGCTCCTACAATGAGCAGTTCTTC.

V and J are TRBV27 and TRBJ1-4, with D unclear. Germline V gene sequence: CDR1 MNHEY, CDR2 SMNVEV (reference sequence). This CDR3 has 12 amino acids. V gave up 4 bases and J gave up 6 bases, with 6 bases separating them. This CDR3 is CASSSRDEKLFF. Here the CDR3 DNA reads TGTGCCAGCAGTTCTAGGGATGAAAAACTGTTTTTT.

This chain uses TRBV21-1 with TRBJ1-2. TRBV21-1 is shown as a pseudogene. The CDR3 runs to 17 residues. The CDR3 DNA follows: TGTGCCAGCAGCAAACCGACGGAGTGGCAGCTCTTCTATGGCTACACCTTC. Encoded protein: CASSKPTEWQLFYGYTF.

This clone has only one observation. V usage is TRBV7-2 and J usage is TRBJ1-5, with D hard to call. In germline, CDR1 is SGHTA, CDR2 FQGNSA. The V gene lost 5 bases and the J gene lost 0 bases, with 8 bases spanning the gap. The CDR3 spans 14 residues. The CDR3 coding sequence is TGTGCCAGCAGCCCCCAGGCTAGCAATCAGCCCCAGCATTTT. As protein: CASSPQASNQPQHF.

In its sample, this clone was seen a few times. The chain carries TRBV11-2 and TRBJ2-7, with no clear D. Germline V lookup: CDR1 SGHAT, CDR2 FQNNGV. The CDR3 contains 11 residues. Trimming removed 5 bases at V and 4 bases at J, with 6 bases between. Written as DNA, the CDR3 is TGTGCCAGCAGCCGGCCTTACGAGCAGTACTTC. Translated: CASSRPYEQYF.

The chain joins TRBV4-3 to TRBJ1-2; D is possibly TRBD1 (6 bases). CDR3 size: 16 residues. CDR1 is LGHNA and CDR2 is YSLEER in the germline V gene. The V end lost 0 bases, the J end lost 6 bases, and 17 bases lay between the germline ends. CDR3 residues: CASSQDGGRGKNGYTF. As DNA, the CDR3 is TGCGCCAGCAGCCAAGATGGGGGCCGAGGGAAAAATGGCTACACCTTC.